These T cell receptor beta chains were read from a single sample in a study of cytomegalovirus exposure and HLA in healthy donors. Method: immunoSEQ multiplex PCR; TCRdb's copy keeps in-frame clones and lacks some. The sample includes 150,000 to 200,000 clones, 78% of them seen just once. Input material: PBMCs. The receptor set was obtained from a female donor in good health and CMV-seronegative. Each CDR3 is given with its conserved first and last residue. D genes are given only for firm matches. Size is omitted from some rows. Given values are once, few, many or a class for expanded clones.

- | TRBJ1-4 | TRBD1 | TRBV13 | CASSDRGPGTNEKLFF | TGTGCCAGCAGCGACAGGGGGCCGGGGACTAATGAAAAACTGTTTTTT
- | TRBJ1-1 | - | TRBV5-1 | CASSLDGSSRNTEAFF | TGCGCCAGCAGCTTGGACGGTTCCTCCCGAAACACTGAAGCTTTCTTT
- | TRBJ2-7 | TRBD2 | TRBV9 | CASSVAGLAGTYEQYF | TGTGCCAGCAGCGTAGCTGGACTAGCGGGAACATACGAGCAGTACTTC
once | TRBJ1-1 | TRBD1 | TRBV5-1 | CASSPSWTGVTEAFF | TGCGCCAGCAGCCCCTCTTGGACAGGGGTCACTGAAGCTTTCTTT
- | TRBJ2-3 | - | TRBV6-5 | CASNHGDTQYF | TGTGCCAGCAATCACGGGGATACGCAGTATTTT
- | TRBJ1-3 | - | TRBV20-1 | CSAPLGNTIYF | TGCAGTGCTCCCCTTGGAAACACCATATATTTT
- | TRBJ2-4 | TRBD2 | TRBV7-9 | CASSSGGGNKNIQYF | TGTGCCAGCAGCTCGGGAGGCGGTAACAAAAACATTCAGTACTTC
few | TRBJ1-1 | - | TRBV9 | CASSVGGAGTEAFF | TGTGCCAGCAGCGTAGGGGGTGCGGGGACTGAAGCTTTCTTT
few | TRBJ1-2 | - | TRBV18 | CASSPGHPFYGYTF | TGTGCCAGCTCGCCGGGACACCCATTTTATGGCTACACCTTC
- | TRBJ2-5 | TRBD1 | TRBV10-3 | CAISDRDRAKETQYF | TGTGCCATCAGCGACAGGGACAGGGCGAAAGAGACCCAGTACTTC
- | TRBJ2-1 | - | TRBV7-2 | CASSLGTSREQFF | TGTGCCAGCAGCTTAGGAACTAGCCGAGAGCAGTTCTTC
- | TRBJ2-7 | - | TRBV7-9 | CASSITITEQYF | TGTGCCAGCAGCATAACTATAACCGAGCAGTACTTC
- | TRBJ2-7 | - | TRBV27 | CASSLRRLGVTGAEQYF | TGTGCCAGCAGTCTCCGGAGACTAGGGGTCACCGGCGCCGAGCAGTACTTC
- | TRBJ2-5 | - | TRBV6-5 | CASSYGGYQETQYF | TGTGCCAGCAGTTATGGGGGGTACCAAGAGACCCAGTACTTC
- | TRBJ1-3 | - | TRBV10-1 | CASCPGHLGNTIYF | TGCGCCAGTTGCCCGGGACACCTAGGAAACACCATATATTTT
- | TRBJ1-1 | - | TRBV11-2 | CASSLVVTGQKNTEAFF | TGTGCCAGCAGCTTAGTTGTTACCGGACAGAAGAACACTGAAGCTTTCTTT
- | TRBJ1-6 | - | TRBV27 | CASSFTVQGLVSPLHF | TGTGCCAGCAGTTTCACCGTCCAGGGGTTGGTTTCACCCCTCCACTTT
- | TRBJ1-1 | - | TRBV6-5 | CARTGVNTEAFF | TGTGCCAGGACAGGAGTGAACACTGAAGCTTTCTTT
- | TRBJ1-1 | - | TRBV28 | CASSARAGAVTEAFF | TGTGCCAGCAGTGCACGGGCAGGGGCGGTCACTGAAGCTTTCTTT
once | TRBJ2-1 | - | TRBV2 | CASNGGAEWQGHYNEQFF | TGTGCCAGCAATGGTGGAGCAGAGTGGCAGGGCCACTACAATGAGCAGTTCTTC
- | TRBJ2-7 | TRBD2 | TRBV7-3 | CASSLTLAGRTYEQYF | TGTGCCAGCAGCTTAACGCTAGCGGGACGGACCTACGAGCAGTACTTC
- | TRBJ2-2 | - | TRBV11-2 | CASSLDGWLVGNTGELFF | TGTGCCAGCAGCTTAGATGGGTGGCTAGTAGGGAACACCGGGGAGCTGTTTTTT
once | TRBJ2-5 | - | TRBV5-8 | CASSPSDFQETQYF | TGTGCCAGCAGCCCATCAGATTTCCAAGAGACCCAGTACTTC
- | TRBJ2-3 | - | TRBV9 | CASSVGAQTTDTQYF | TGTGCCAGCAGCGTAGGAGCGCAAACCACAGATACGCAGTATTTT
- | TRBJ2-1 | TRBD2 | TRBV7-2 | CASSLMRGRYNEQFF | TGTGCCAGCAGCTTAATGCGCGGGAGGTACAATGAGCAGTTCTTC
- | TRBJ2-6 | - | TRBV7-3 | CASSLTRSGANVLTF | TGTGCCAGCAGCTTAACGAGGTCTGGGGCCAACGTCCTGACTTTC
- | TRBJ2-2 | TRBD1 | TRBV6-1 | CASTWDRGGTGELFF | TGTGCCAGCACCTGGGACAGGGGGGGGACCGGGGAGCTGTTTTTT
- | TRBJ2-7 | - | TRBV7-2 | CASSLTFGGNGYEQYF | TGTGCCAGCAGCTTAACCTTTGGGGGGAATGGCTACGAGCAGTACTTC
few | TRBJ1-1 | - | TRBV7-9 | CASSLRTVDAFF | TGTGCCAGCAGCTTGCGGACAGTCGACGCTTTCTTT
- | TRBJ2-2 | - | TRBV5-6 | CASSLGVSGNTGELFF | TGTGCCAGCAGCTTGGGGGTTAGCGGGAACACCGGGGAGCTGTTTTTT
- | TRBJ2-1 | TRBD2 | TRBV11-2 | CASSRTSPSYNEQFF | TGTGCCAGCAGTAGGACTAGCCCATCCTACAATGAGCAGTTCTTC
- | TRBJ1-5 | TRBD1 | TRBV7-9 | CASSRGQGNQPQHF | TGTGCCAGCAGCCGGGGACAGGGGAATCAGCCCCAGCATTTT
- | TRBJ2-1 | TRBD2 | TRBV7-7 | CASSQSGSEYNEQFF | TGTGCTAGCAGCCAAAGCGGGAGTGAGTACAATGAGCAGTTCTTC
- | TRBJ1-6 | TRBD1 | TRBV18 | CASSPRQGGGSPLHF | TGTGCCAGCTCACCCAGACAGGGTGGAGGATCACCCCTCCACTTT
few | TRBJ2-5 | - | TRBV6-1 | CASSRGETQYF | TGTGCCAGCAGTCGGGGGGAGACCCAGTACTTC
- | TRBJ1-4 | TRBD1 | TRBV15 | CATSRLDRGAEKLFF | TGTGCCACCAGCAGACTAGACAGGGGAGCTGAAAAACTGTTTTTT
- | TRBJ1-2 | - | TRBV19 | CASTTGYGYTF | TGTGCCAGTACAACGGGCTATGGCTACACCTTC
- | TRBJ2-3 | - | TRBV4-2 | CASSQAYREGGRTDTQYF | TGTGCCAGCAGCCAAGCTTACAGGGAGGGGGGGCGCACAGATACGCAGTATTTT
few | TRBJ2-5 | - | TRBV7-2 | CASSPQGRVETQYF | TGTGCCAGCAGCCCTCAAGGGCGGGTAGAGACCCAGTACTTC
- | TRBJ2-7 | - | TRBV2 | CASSTTGQTEQYF | TGTGCCAGCAGTACTACGGGACAAACTGAGCAGTACTTC
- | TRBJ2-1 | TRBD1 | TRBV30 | CAWRPTGYNEQFF | TGTGCCTGGAGACCGACAGGGTACAATGAGCAGTTCTTC
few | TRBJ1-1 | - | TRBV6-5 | CASSFPGNTEAFF | TGTGCCAGCTCTTTCCCAGGGAACACTGAAGCTTTCTTT
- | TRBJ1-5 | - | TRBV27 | CASGQMGNQPQHF | TGTGCCAGTGGACAGATGGGCAATCAGCCCCAGCATTTT
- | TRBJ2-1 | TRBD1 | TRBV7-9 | CASSLGQDNEQFF | TGTGCCAGCAGCTTGGGACAGGACAATGAGCAGTTCTTC
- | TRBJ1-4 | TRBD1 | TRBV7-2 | CAGSSYRGGNEKLFF | TGTGCCGGCAGCTCCTACAGGGGAGGTAATGAAAAACTGTTTTTT
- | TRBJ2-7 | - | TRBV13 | CASSLLGQEQYF | TGTGCCAGCAGCTTACTCGGACAAGAGCAGTACTTC
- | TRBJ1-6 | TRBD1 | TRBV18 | CASSPTGGDSPLHF | TGTGCCAGCTCCCCCACAGGGGGCGATTCACCCCTCCACTTT
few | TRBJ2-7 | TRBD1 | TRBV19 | CASSDRDRDYSGLYEQYF | TGTGCCAGTAGTGACCGGGACAGGGACTACTCCGGACTTTACGAGCAGTACTTC
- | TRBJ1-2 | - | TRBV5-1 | CASSLAVSNYGYTF | TGCGCCAGCAGCTTGGCCGTCAGTAACTATGGCTACACCTTC
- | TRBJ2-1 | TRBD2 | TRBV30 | CAWSVGTSGGVLQFF | TGTGCCTGGTCGGTTGGGACTAGCGGGGGAGTACTGCAGTTCTTC
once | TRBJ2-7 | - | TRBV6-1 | CASSAGISYEQYF | TGTGCCAGCAGTGCAGGGATTTCCTACGAGCAGTACTTC
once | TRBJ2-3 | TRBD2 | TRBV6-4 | CASSESGGPNTQYF | TGTGCCAGCAGTGAAAGCGGGGGGCCGAATACGCAGTATTTT
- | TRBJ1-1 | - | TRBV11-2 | CASSFRGNTEAFF | TGTGCCAGCAGTTTCAGGGGGAACACTGAAGCTTTCTTT
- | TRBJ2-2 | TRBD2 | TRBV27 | CASSFSGRGNTGELFF | TGTGCCAGCAGTTTCTCCGGGAGGGGGAACACCGGGGAGCTGTTTTTT
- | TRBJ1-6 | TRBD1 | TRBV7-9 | CASSLDRGGSPLHF | TGTGCCAGCAGCTTAGACAGGGGTGGATCACCCCTCCACTTT
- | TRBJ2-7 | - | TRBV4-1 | CASSQDSPLGAGRGEQYF | TGCGCCAGCAGCCAAGATTCCCCTTTGGGGGCTGGAAGGGGCGAGCAGTACTTC
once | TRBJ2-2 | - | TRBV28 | CASSMDIGIGELFF | TGTGCCAGCAGCATGGACATTGGCATCGGGGAGCTGTTTTTT
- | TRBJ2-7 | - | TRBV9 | CASSVWTAHYYEQYF | TGTGCCAGCAGCGTATGGACAGCCCATTACTACGAGCAGTACTTC
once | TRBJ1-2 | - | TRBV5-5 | CASSLVGRELAGYTF | TGTGCCAGCAGCTTGGTCGGCAGGGAACTAGCTGGCTACACCTTC
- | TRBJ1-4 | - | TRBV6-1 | CASRDRGQSNEKLFF | TGTGCCAGCAGAGACCGCGGGCAGTCCAATGAAAAACTGTTTTTT